This T cell receptor (beta chain) was profiled in a study of T cells after somatic rescue of genetic block. CDR1 is GTSNPN, CDR2 SVGIG, per germline (reference sequence). Trimming shortened V by 3 bases and J by 4 bases, and 4 bases separated the two germline ends. CDR3 size: 11 residues. The table came from immunoSEQ multiplex PCR; TCRdb's copy has only in-frame clones and leaves some out. This sample has over 12,000 clones; under 75% occur once, and the top ten carry approximately 14%. The sample taken for sequencing was peripheral blood mononuclear cells (PBMCs). The chain has TRBV30 and TRBJ1-3; D is uncertain. This receptor was obtained from a boy between 5 and 17 years old. The CDR3 DNA reads TGTGCCTGGAGCCAGGGAAACACCATATATTTT. Its protein is CAWSQGNTIYF.